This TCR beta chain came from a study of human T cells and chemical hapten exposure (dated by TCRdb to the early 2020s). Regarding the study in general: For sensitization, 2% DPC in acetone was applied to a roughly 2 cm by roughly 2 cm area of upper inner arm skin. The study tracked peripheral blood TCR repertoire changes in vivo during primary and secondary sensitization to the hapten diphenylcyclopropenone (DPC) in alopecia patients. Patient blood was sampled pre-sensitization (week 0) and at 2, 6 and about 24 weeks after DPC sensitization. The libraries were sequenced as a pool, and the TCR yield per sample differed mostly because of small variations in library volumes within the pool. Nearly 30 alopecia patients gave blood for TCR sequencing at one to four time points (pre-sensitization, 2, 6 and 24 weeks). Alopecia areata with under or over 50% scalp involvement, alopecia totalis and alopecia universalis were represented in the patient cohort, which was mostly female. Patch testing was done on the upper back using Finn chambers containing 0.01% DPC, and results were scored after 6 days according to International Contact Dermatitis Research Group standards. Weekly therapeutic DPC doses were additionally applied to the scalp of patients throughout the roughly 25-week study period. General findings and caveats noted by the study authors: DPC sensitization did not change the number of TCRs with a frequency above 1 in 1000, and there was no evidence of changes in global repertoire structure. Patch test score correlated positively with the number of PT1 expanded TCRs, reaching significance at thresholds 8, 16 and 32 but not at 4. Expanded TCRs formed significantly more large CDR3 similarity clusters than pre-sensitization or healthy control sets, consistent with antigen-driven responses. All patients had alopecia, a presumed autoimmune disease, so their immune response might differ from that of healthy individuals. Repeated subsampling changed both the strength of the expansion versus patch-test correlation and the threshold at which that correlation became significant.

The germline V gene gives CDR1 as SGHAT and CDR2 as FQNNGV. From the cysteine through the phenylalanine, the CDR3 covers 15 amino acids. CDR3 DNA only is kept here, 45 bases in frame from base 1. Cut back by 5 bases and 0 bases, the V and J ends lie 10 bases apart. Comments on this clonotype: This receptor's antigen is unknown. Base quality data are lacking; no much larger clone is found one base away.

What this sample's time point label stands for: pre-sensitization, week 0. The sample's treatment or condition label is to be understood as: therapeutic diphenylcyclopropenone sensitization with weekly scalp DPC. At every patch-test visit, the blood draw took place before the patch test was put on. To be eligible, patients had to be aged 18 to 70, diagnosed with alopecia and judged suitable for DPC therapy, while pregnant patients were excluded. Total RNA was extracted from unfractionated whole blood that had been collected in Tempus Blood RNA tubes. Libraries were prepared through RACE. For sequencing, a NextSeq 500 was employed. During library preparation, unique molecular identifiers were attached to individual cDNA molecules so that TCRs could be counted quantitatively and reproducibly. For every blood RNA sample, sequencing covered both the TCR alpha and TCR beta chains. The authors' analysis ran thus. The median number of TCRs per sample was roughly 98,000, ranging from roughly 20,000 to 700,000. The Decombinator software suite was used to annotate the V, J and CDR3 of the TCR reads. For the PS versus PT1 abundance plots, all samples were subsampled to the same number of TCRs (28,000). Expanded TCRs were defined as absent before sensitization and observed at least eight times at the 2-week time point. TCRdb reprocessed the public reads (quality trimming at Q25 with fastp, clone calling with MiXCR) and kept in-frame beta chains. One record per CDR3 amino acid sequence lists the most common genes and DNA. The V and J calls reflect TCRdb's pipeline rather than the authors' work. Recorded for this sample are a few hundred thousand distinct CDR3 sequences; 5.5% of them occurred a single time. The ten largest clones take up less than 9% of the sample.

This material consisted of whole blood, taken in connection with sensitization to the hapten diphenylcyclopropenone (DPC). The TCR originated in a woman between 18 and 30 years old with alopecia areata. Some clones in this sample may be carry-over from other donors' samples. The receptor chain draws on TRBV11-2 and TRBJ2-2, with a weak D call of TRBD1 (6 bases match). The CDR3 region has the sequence CASSPRQANTGELFF. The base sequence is TGTGCCAGCAGCCCACGACAGGCGAACACCGGGGAGCTGTTTTTT.